Listed below are T cell receptor beta chains from one sample, sequenced in a study of T cell responses to AZD1222 COVID-19 vaccine. Some clones are missing from TCRdb's copy, which holds only in-frame ones; the method was immunoSEQ multiplex PCR. This table holds 120,000 or so clones, 91% found once. The material sequenced was peripheral blood, taken on day 0 of AZD1222 vaccination. The receptors were gathered from an adult in good health. CDR3s include the opening cysteine and the closing phenylalanine or tryptophan. D genes are given only for firm matches. Not all rows give a size; the values are once, few, many and, for expanded clones, a class.

d_call: TRBD2
clone_size: -
cdr3_length: 16
j_call: TRBJ2-5
v_call: TRBV7-9
cdr3_aa: CASSPRGAGDQETQYF
cdr3_nt: TGTGCCAGCAGCCCAAGAGGAGCGGGAGACCAAGAGACCCAGTACTTC

d_call: -
clone_size: -
cdr3_length: 15
j_call: TRBJ1-3
v_call: TRBV5-6
cdr3_aa: CASSPGRSSGNTIYF
cdr3_nt: TGTGCCAGCAGCCCAGGGAGGTCATCTGGAAACACCATATATTTT

d_call: TRBD1
clone_size: -
cdr3_length: 16
j_call: TRBJ1-3
v_call: TRBV28
cdr3_aa: CASSSPGQSSGNTIYF
cdr3_nt: TGTGCCAGCAGTTCACCGGGACAGAGCTCTGGAAACACCATATATTTT

d_call: -
clone_size: -
cdr3_length: 13
j_call: TRBJ1-6
v_call: TRBV6-5
cdr3_aa: CASQGVGNSPLHF
cdr3_nt: TGTGCCAGCCAAGGGGTAGGGAATTCACCCCTCCACTTT

d_call: TRBD1
clone_size: -
cdr3_length: 15
j_call: TRBJ2-1
v_call: TRBV5-8
cdr3_aa: CASSWGQGSYNEQFF
cdr3_nt: TGTGCCAGCAGCTGGGGACAGGGTTCCTACAATGAGCAGTTCTTC

d_call: -
clone_size: -
cdr3_length: 13
j_call: TRBJ1-1
v_call: TRBV12-5
cdr3_aa: CASGPAGLTEAFF
cdr3_nt: TGTGCTAGTGGCCCCGCTGGGCTTACTGAAGCTTTCTTT

d_call: TRBD1
clone_size: -
cdr3_length: 14
j_call: TRBJ2-1
v_call: TRBV9
cdr3_aa: CASSVGGTGEEQFF
cdr3_nt: TGTGCCAGCAGCGTAGGGGGGACAGGGGAGGAGCAGTTCTTC

d_call: -
clone_size: -
cdr3_length: 17
j_call: TRBJ2-7
v_call: TRBV21-1
cdr3_aa: CASTGSAPGQGAHEQYF
cdr3_nt: TGTGCCAGCACGGGGTCGGCTCCGGGACAGGGGGCCCACGAGCAGTACTTC

d_call: -
clone_size: few
cdr3_length: 16
j_call: TRBJ2-1
v_call: TRBV2
cdr3_aa: CATQGWGSLGGGEQFF
cdr3_nt: TGTGCCACACAAGGATGGGGGTCCCTTGGGGGCGGTGAGCAGTTCTTC

d_call: TRBD1
clone_size: -
cdr3_length: 13
j_call: TRBJ1-1
v_call: TRBV15
cdr3_aa: CATSRDPTGKAFF
cdr3_nt: TGTGCCACCAGCAGGGACCCGACAGGGAAAGCTTTCTTT

d_call: TRBD1
clone_size: -
cdr3_length: 16
j_call: TRBJ1-2
v_call: TRBV13
cdr3_aa: CASSLGSSGGSYGYTF
cdr3_nt: TGTGCCAGCAGCTTAGGTTCATCAGGGGGCAGCTATGGCTACACCTTC

d_call: -
clone_size: -
cdr3_length: 11
j_call: TRBJ1-1
v_call: TRBV6-5
cdr3_aa: CASEAEIEAFF
cdr3_nt: TGTGCCAGCGAGGCAGAGATTGAAGCTTTCTTT

d_call: -
clone_size: -
cdr3_length: 16
j_call: TRBJ1-3
v_call: TRBV7-9
cdr3_aa: CASSLLTASSGNTIYF
cdr3_nt: TGTGCCAGCAGCTTACTGACTGCGAGCTCTGGAAACACCATATATTTT

d_call: TRBD1
clone_size: -
cdr3_length: 15
j_call: TRBJ1-6
v_call: TRBV14
cdr3_aa: CASSRTGGAWSPLHF
cdr3_nt: TGTGCCAGCAGTAGAACAGGGGGCGCATGGTCACCCCTCCACTTT

d_call: TRBD2
clone_size: few
cdr3_length: 17
j_call: TRBJ2-3
v_call: TRBV27
cdr3_aa: CASSLGGGRTSGKPQYF
cdr3_nt: TGTGCCAGCAGTTTAGGGGGGGGGAGGACTAGCGGGAAACCGCAGTATTTT

d_call: -
clone_size: -
cdr3_length: 14
j_call: TRBJ2-1
v_call: TRBV29-1
cdr3_aa: CSVVDGNSYNEQFF
cdr3_nt: TGCAGCGTTGTTGACGGGAACTCCTACAATGAGCAGTTCTTC

d_call: TRBD1
clone_size: once
cdr3_length: 14
j_call: TRBJ1-2
v_call: TRBV30
cdr3_aa: CAWRGIRTGNGYTF
cdr3_nt: TGTGCCTGGAGGGGTATACGGACAGGGAATGGCTACACCTTC

d_call: -
clone_size: -
cdr3_length: 15
j_call: TRBJ1-4
v_call: TRBV5-8
cdr3_aa: CASSQRWGLGEKLFF
cdr3_nt: TGTGCCAGCAGCCAGCGATGGGGACTCGGTGAAAAACTGTTTTTT

d_call: -
clone_size: few
cdr3_length: 14
j_call: TRBJ1-2
v_call: TRBV24-1
cdr3_aa: CATSDSTGVYGYTF
cdr3_nt: TGTGCCACCAGTGATTCGACGGGGGTCTATGGCTACACCTTC

d_call: -
clone_size: -
cdr3_length: 13
j_call: TRBJ2-7
v_call: TRBV5-1
cdr3_aa: CASSSPGVYEQYF
cdr3_nt: TGCGCCAGCAGCTCCCCTGGGGTGTACGAGCAGTACTTC

d_call: -
clone_size: -
cdr3_length: 14
j_call: TRBJ1-1
v_call: TRBV28
cdr3_aa: CASSLGGVNTEAFF
cdr3_nt: TGTGCCAGCAGTTTGGGCGGTGTGAACACTGAAGCTTTCTTT

d_call: -
clone_size: -
cdr3_length: 15
j_call: TRBJ1-1
v_call: TRBV7-9
cdr3_aa: CASSGTGTENTEAFF
cdr3_nt: TGTGCCAGCAGCGGAACCGGGACCGAGAACACTGAAGCTTTCTTT

d_call: -
clone_size: -
cdr3_length: 15
j_call: TRBJ2-2
v_call: TRBV19
cdr3_aa: CASSFRGSYTGELFF
cdr3_nt: TGTGCCAGTAGTTTTAGGGGATCTTACACCGGGGAGCTGTTTTTT

d_call: -
clone_size: -
cdr3_length: 13
j_call: TRBJ1-2
v_call: TRBV7-9
cdr3_aa: CASSYTDLGGYTF
cdr3_nt: TGTGCCAGCAGCTATACAGATCTGGGGGGCTACACCTTC

d_call: -
clone_size: -
cdr3_length: 13
j_call: TRBJ1-6
v_call: TRBV25-1
cdr3_aa: CASSELGNSPLHF
cdr3_nt: TGTGCCAGCAGTGAATTGGGAAATTCACCCCTCCACTTT

d_call: -
clone_size: -
cdr3_length: 13
j_call: TRBJ1-1
v_call: TRBV19
cdr3_aa: CASTQQKNTEAFF
cdr3_nt: TGTGCCAGTACCCAACAGAAGAACACTGAAGCTTTCTTT

d_call: TRBD1
clone_size: once
cdr3_length: 16
j_call: TRBJ1-1
v_call: TRBV19
cdr3_aa: CASSKRQGAMNTEAFF
cdr3_nt: TGTGCCAGTAGTAAGCGACAGGGGGCGATGAACACTGAAGCTTTCTTT

d_call: -
clone_size: once
cdr3_length: 13
j_call: TRBJ1-2
v_call: TRBV19
cdr3_aa: CASSIGLGDGYTF
cdr3_nt: TGTGCCAGTAGTATAGGGCTGGGGGACGGCTACACCTTC